These 8 T cell receptor beta chains share one sample of origin, sequenced in a study of T cells in Graves' hyperthyroidism and ophthalmopathy. Researchers amplified the TCR beta CDR3 regions from RNA transcripts. HTBI primers were the set used in a first-round RT-PCR of the TCR CDR3. TCRdb re-analysed the multiplex PCR reads in MiXCR, keeping a single row per CDR3 protein. The table shows hundreds of thousands of distinct CDR3 sequences, with around 21% occurring only once. The sample comprised blood. Receptors were obtained from a man aged 30 to 45 with Graves' ophthalmopathy.

The rearrangement joins TRBV5-6 to TRBJ1-6, with D possibly being TRBD1 (5 bases). Germline lookup yields CDR1 SGHDT and CDR2 YYEEEE. Trimming stripped 0 bases from V and 4 bases from J, with 8 bases between. The CDR3 extends over 15 amino acids. CDR3 nucleotides: TGTGCCAGCAGCTTGGCCCAGGGTTATAATTCACCCCTCCACTTT. This sequence encodes CASSLAQGYNSPLHF.

This chain links TRBV20-1 with TRBJ2-5; 8 bases are a match to TRBD2. This CDR3 contains 15 residues. Per the germline V gene, CDR1 is DFQATT and CDR2 is SNEGSKA (reference sequence). V dropped 3 bases and J dropped 5; count of bases not matched to a gene: 11. The CDR3 region has the DNA TGCAGTGCTAGGAGAGGGGCGGGAGGAGGGGAGACCCAGTACTTC. It encodes CSARRGAGGGETQYF.

V and J are TRBV7-2 and TRBJ2-2; TRBD2 matches 7 bases. CDR3 length: 17 residues. Trimming took 5 bases from V and 5 from J; bases not matched to a gene: 14. Germline lookup yields CDR1 SGHTA and CDR2 FQGNSA. The CDR3 nucleotides read TGTGCCAGCAGCCTCCGGGACTACCCGGGGGGTACCGGGGAGCTGTTTTTT. Its protein product is CASSLRDYPGGTGELFF.

This clonotype came up many times. The rearrangement joins TRBV5-1 to TRBJ2-7, with TRBD1 as a possible D gene (8 bases). CDR3 length: 15 residues. The germline V gene has CDR1 SGHRS and CDR2 YFSETQ. V was shortened by 1 base and J by 0 bases, with 11 bases between the two germline ends. In DNA, the CDR3 is TGCGCCAGCAGCTTGACAGGGGGGGGCTCCTACGAGCAGTACTTC. It codes for CASSLTGGGSYEQYF. Full variable domain (rest looked up from reference TRBV5-1 and TRBJ2-7): KAGVTQTPRYLIKTRGQQVTLSCSPISGHRSVSWYQQTPGQGLQFLFEYFSETQRNKGNFPGRFSGRQFSNSRSEMNVSTLELGDSALYLCASSLTGGGSYEQYFGPGTRLTVT.

The chain uses TRBV7-2 and TRBJ2-1; D is perhaps TRBD2 (5 bases). The CDR3 consists of 12 residues. V lost 4 bases to trimming and J lost 9 bases, with 10 bases between them. Per the germline V gene, CDR1 is SGHTA and CDR2 is FQGNSA. The CDR3 loop is CASSYTRSEQFF. The CDR3 DNA reads as TGTGCCAGCAGCTACACTAGGAGTGAGCAGTTCTTC.

Concerning this clonotype itself: One end of the junction does not line up with germline, which may come from a read error. The V call is TRBV30, the J call TRBJ1-6; D remains ambiguous. The CDR3 totals 14 residues. CDR1 and CDR2 (germline): GTSNPN, SVGIG (reference sequence). Here the CDR3 reads CAWSVGSYNSSLHF. The CDR3 DNA reads as TGTGCCTGGAGTGTTGGATCCTATAATTCATCCCTCCACTTT. The variable domain in full, completed from reference TRBV30 and TRBJ1-6, reads SQTIHQWPATLVQPVGSPLSLECTVEGTSNPNLYWYRQAAGRGLQLLFYSVGIGQISSEVPQNLSASRPQDRQFILSSKKLLLSDSGFYLCAWSVGSYNSSLHFGNGTRLTVT.

This clonotype has ten or more counts. The gene calls are TRBV11-2 and TRBJ1-6, with D possibly TRBD1 on 6 matching bases. This CDR3 has 21 amino acids. CDR1 is SGHAT and CDR2 is FQNNGV in the germline V gene. V dropped 4 bases and J dropped 7 bases, with 32 bases sitting between them. Written as DNA, the CDR3 is TGTGCCAGCAGCTCCAAATGGCCTCCCCGCCTTGCAGGGGCTTCCAATTCACCCCTCCACTTT. As protein: CASSSKWPPRLAGASNSPLHF.

This clonotype was counted at least ten times. The rearrangement joins TRBV2 to TRBJ1-6; 8 bases match TRBD1. After removal of 6 bases from V and 9 bases from J, the junction contained 4 bases not matched to a gene. The CDR3 extends over 13 amino acids. The germline CDR1 and CDR2 sequences are SNHLY and FYNNEI. CDR3 nucleotide sequence: TGTGCCAGCAGGGACAGGGTTAGTTCACCCCTCCACTTT. Translating gives CASRDRVSSPLHF.